This entry describes one T cell receptor (beta chain). This clonotype appeared once. Its antigen remains undetermined. There are no base qualities to consult, and no much larger clone falls within one base. A single read constitutes weak evidence. Library generation was performed with RT-PCR. TCRdb shows the sequencer as Illumina HiSeq 2500. TCRdb cleaned the public reads at Q25 with fastp, built clones with MiXCR and kept in-frame beta chains. Entries are consolidated by CDR3 protein sequence, retaining the most common genes and DNA. The table for this sample lists 700,000 to 800,000 distinct CDR3 sequences; approximately 18% of them were counted only once. Jointly, the top ten make up 11% of the sample. This record belongs to a study of response to subunit inactivated influenza vaccine (dated by TCRdb to about 2018). Looking at the study overall: To follow how T cells responded to a trivalent subunit inactivated influenza vaccine, the researchers relied on deep quantitative profiling of the T cell receptor repertoire.

CDR1 and CDR2 (LNHDA, SQIVND) derive from the germline V gene (reference sequence). There are 16 amino acids in the CDR3, from cysteine to phenylalanine inclusive. CDR3 DNA only is kept here, 48 bases in frame from base 1. V gives up 0 bases and J gives up 1 base, and the segment between their germline ends measures 9 bases. Points the paper makes about the study in general: The authors proposed that each seasonal influenza vaccination may bring in only a limited number of new T cells.

The receptor was derived from a man aged 45-60 years who received an inactivated influenza vaccine. Donor details come from another sample of the same person, matched by shared clones. The V gene is TRBV19 and the J gene is TRBJ2-2; the D gene identity is not certain. Sample: PBMCs from blood, taken less than 6 days after vaccination. CDR3 protein: CASSIDGVVNTGELFF. The bases are TGTGCCAGTAGTATAGATGGGGTGGTGAACACCGGGGAGCTGTTTTTT.